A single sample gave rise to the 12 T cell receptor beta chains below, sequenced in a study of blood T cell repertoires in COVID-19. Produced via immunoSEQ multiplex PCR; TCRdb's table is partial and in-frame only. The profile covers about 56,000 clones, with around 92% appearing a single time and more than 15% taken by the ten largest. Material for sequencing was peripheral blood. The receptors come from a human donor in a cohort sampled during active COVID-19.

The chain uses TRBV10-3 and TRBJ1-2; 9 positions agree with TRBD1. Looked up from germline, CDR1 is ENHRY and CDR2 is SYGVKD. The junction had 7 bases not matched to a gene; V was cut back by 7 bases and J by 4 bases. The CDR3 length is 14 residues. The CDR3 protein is CAITMGQGGYGYTF. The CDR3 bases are TGTGCCATCACCATGGGACAGGGCGGCTATGGCTACACCTTC.

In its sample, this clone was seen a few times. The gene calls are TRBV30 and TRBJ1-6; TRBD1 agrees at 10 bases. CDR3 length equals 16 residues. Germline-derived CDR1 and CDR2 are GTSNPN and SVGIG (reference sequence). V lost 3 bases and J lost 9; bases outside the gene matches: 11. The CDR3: CAWRLDSGTGVSPLHF. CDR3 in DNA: TGTGCCTGGAGGTTAGATTCCGGGACAGGGGTTTCACCCCTCCACTTT. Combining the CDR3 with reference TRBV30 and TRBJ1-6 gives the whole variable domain SQTIHQWPATLVQPVGSPLSLECTVEGTSNPNLYWYRQAAGRGLQLLFYSVGIGQISSEVPQNLSASRPQDRQFILSSKKLLLSDSGFYLCAWRLDSGTGVSPLHFGNGTRLTVT.

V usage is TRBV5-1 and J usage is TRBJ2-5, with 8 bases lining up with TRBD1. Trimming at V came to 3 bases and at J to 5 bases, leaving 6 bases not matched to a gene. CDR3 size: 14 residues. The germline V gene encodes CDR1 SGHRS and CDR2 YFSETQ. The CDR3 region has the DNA TGCGCCAGCAGCTGGACAGGGAGTCGGGAGACCCAGTACTTC. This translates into CASSWTGSRETQYF.

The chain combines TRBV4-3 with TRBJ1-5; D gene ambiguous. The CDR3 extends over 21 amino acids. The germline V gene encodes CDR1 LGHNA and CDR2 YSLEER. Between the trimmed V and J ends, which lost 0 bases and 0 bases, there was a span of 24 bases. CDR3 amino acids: CASSQDFLTEEDFYSNQPQHF. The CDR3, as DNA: TGCGCCAGCAGCCAAGATTTCTTGACCGAGGAAGATTTCTATAGCAATCAGCCCCAGCATTTT.

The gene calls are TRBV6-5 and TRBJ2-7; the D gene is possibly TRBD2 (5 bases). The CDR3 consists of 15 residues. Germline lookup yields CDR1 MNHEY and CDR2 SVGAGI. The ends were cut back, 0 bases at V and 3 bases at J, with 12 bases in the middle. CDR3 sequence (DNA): TGTGCCAGCAGTTACTCTCGGGGAATAAACTACGAGCAGTACTTC. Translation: CASSYSRGINYEQYF.

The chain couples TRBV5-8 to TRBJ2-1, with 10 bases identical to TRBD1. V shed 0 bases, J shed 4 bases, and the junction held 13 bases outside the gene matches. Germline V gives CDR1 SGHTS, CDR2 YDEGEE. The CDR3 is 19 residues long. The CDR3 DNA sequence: TGTGCCAGCAGCTTGGTTCTTTATTTGGGGACAGGGGCTTACAATGAGCAGTTCTTC. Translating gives CASSLVLYLGTGAYNEQFF. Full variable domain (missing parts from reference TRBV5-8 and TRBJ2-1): EAGVTQSPTHLIKTRGQQATLRCSPISGHTSVYWYQQALGLGLQFLLWYDEGEERNRGNFPPRFSGRQFPNYSSELNVNALELEDSALYLCASSLVLYLGTGAYNEQFFGPGTRLTVL.

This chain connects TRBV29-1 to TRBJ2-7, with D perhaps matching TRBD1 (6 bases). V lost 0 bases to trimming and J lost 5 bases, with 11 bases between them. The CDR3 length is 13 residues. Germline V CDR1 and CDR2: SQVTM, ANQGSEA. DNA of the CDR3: TGCAGCGTTGAAGAACAGGGTTTTAACGAGCAGTACTTC. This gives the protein CSVEEQGFNEQYF.

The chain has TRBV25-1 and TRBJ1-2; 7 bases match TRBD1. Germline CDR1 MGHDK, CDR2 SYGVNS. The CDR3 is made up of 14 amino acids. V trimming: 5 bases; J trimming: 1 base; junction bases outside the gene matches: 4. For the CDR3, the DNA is TGTGCCAGCAGTCCGGACAGGTTTAACTATGGCTACACCTTC. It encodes CASSPDRFNYGYTF.

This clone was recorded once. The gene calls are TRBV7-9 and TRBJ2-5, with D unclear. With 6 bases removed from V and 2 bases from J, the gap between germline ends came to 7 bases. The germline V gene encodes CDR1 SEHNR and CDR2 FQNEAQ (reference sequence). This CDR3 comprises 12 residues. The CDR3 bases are TGTGCCAGCAGTCCCGGGCAAGAGACCCAGTACTTC. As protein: CASSPGQETQYF.

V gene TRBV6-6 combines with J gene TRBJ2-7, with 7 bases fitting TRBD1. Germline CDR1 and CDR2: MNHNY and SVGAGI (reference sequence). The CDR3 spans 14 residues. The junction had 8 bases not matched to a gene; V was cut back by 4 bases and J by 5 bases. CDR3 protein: CASSSNRGPDEQYF. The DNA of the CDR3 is TGTGCCAGCAGTTCTAACAGGGGACCGGACGAGCAGTACTTC.

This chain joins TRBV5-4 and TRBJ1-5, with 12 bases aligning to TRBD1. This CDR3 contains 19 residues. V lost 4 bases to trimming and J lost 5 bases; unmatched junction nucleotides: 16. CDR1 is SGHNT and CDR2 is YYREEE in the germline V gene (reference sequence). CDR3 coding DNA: TGTGCCAGCAGCCCTGGGACAGGGGGCACGTGGGGGGGGTATCAGCCCCAGCATTTT. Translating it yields CASSPGTGGTWGGYQPQHF.

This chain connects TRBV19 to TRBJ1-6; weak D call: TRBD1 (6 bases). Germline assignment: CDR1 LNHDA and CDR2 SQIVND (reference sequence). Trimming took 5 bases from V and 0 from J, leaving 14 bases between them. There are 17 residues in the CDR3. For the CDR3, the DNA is TGTGCCAGTAGTGCAGACAGGTCTCCCTCCTATAATTCACCCCTCCACTTT. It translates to CASSADRSPSYNSPLHF.